The entry below gives a single TCR beta chain sequence along with its context. Its specificity is unknown. It may be a read error: a sequence one base away is much more abundant. This CDR3 is missing its conserved last phenylalanine or tryptophan, likely due to a read error. This entry comes from a study of T-cell reconstitution after alpha-beta-depleted transplantation in children. Notes on the study in general: Most T-cell counts and diversity one year after the transplant came from T cells that were newly produced. Surviving recipient T cells and thymic progenitors underlay high day-60 TCRbeta diversity in some patients. Expanded graft clones, several hundred of them, were reportedly the source of alpha-beta T cells about two months after transplant.

The V gene's germline CDR1 is SGHRS and CDR2 YFSETQ. The CDR3 is made up of 14 amino acids. V lost 0 bases and J lost 4, with 10 bases in between. Preparation of the TCRbeta library was carried out with unique molecular identifiers. Using its own MiXCR run on the PCR reads, TCRdb lists one record per CDR3 protein. Of some 200,000 distinct CDR3 sequences listed, roughly 8.1% are singletons. The material sequenced was PBMCs, mostly from graft donor cells, taken 360 days after TCRalphabeta/CD19-depleted stem cell transplant. The chain recombines TRBV5-1 with TRBJ1-1; a weak D match, TRBD1 (6 bases). This sequence was found in a male patient aged 2 to 10 who had a stem cell transplant for acute myeloid leukemia, so the T cells may come from the graft donor. DNA of the CDR3: TGCGCCAGCAGCTTGGGACAGGCTCCCACTGAAGCTTTCTCT. As protein: CASSLGQAPTEAFS.